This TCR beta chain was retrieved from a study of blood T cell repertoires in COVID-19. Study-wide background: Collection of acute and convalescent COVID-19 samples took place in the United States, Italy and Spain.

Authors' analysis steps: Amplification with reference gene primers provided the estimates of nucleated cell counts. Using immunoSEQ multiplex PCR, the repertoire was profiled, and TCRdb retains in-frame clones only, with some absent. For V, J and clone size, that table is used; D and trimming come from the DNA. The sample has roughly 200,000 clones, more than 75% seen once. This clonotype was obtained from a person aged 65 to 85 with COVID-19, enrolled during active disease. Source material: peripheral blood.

CDR3 residues: CASSLWGTSGSRPDTQYF. The CDR3 bases are TGTGCCAGCAGTTTATGGGGGACTAGCGGGAGCCGGCCAGATACGCAGTATTTT. The chain has TRBV27 and TRBJ2-3, with 14 bases lining up with TRBD2. V was clipped by 1 base and J by 4 bases; unmatched bases: 7. CDR1 and CDR2 from the germline V gene are MNHEY and SMNVEV (reference sequence). The CDR3 loop spans 18 amino acids.